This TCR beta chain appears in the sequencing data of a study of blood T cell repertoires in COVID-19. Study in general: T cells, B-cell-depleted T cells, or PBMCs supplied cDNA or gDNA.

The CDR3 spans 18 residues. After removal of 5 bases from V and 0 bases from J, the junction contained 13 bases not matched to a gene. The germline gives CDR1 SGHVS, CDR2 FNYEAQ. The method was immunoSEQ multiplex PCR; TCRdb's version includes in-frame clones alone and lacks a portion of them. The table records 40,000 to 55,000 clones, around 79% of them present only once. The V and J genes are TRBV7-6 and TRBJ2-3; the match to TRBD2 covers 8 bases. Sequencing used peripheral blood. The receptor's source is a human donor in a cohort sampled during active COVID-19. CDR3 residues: CASSLRGGGMMSTDTQYF. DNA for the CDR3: TGTGCCAGCAGCCTACGGGGGGGAGGTATGATGAGCACAGATACGCAGTATTTT.